The sequence of this TCR beta chain was determined in a study of cytomegalovirus exposure and HLA in healthy donors. Study-wide findings and caveats: An analysis was carried out at a later point. It showed that HLA-associated TCR beta chains were more clonally expanded than equally common non-associated chains.

In regard to this clone: The antigen is unknown.

This CDR3 contains 18 residues. No record was made of this donor's CMV serostatus. Primers included in the PCR were 60 Vbeta and 13 Jbeta primers. The repertoire was sequenced with immunoSEQ multiplex PCR; TCRdb's copy has only in-frame clones and lacks some. This sample has 80,000 to 100,000 clones, with 81% found just once. Sequencing was done on a sample of PBMCs. The V and J genes are TRBV21-1 and TRBJ2-4; the D call TRBD2 from the table was never checked on the DNA. TRBV21-1 is recorded as a pseudogene. The sequence was collected from a human donor in good health. For the CDR3, the DNA is TGTGCCAGCGAGTTATCGAGCGGGAGACCCCTAGCCAAAAACATTCAGTACTTC. Protein product: CASELSSGRPLAKNIQYF.